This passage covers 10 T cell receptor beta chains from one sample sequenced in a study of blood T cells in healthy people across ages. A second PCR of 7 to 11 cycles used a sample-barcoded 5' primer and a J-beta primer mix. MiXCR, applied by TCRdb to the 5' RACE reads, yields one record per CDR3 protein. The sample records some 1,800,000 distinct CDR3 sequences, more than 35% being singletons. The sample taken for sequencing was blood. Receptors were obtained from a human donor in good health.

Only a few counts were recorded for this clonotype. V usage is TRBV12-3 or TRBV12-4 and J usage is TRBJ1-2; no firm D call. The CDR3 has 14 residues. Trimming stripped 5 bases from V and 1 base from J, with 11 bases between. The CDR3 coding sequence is TGTGCCAGCAGTGGGGAACTTATTAACTATGGCTACACCTTC. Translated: CASSGELINYGYTF.

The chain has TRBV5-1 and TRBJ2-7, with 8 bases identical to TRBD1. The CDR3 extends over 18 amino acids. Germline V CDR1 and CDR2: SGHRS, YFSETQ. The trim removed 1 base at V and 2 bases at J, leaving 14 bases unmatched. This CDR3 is CASSLWQGARTAPYEQYF. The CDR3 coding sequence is TGCGCCAGCAGCTTGTGGCAGGGGGCGCGCACGGCCCCCTACGAGCAGTACTTC. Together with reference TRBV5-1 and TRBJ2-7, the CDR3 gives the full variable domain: KAGVTQTPRYLIKTRGQQVTLSCSPISGHRSVSWYQQTPGQGLQFLFEYFSETQRNKGNFPGRFSGRQFSNSRSEMNVSTLELGDSALYLCASSLWQGARTAPYEQYFGPGTRLTVT.

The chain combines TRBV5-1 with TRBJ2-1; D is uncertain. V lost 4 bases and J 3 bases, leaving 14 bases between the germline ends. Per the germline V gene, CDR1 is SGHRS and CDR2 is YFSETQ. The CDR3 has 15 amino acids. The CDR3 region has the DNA TGCGCCAGCAGCCAGTTGGGAACCCTCTACAATGAGCAGTTCTTC. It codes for CASSQLGTLYNEQFF.

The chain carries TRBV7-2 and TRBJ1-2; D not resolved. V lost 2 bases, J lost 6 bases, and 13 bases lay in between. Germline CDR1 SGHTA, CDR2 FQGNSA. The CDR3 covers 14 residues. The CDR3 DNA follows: TGTGCCAGCAGCTTATTTTCGGGAAAAGATGGCTACACCTTC. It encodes CASSLFSGKDGYTF.

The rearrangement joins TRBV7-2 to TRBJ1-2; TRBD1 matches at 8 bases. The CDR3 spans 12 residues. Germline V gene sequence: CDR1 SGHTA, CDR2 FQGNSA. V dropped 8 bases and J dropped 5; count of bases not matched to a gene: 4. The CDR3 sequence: CASAGQGYGYTF. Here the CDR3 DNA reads TGTGCCAGCGCCGGACAGGGTTATGGCTACACCTTC.

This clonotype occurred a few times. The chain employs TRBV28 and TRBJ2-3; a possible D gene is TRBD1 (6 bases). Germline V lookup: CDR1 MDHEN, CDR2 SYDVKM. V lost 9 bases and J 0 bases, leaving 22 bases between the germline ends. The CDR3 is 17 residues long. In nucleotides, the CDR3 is TGTGCCAGTCATTGGGCAGGGGACACTTCTAGCACAGATACGCAGTATTTT. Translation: CASHWAGDTSSTDTQYF.

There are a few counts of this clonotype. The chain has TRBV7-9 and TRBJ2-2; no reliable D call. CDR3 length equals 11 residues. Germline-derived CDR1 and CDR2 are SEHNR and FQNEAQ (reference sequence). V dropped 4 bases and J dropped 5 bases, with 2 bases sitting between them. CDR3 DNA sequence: TGTGCCAGCAGCTGGACCGGGGAGCTGTTTTTT. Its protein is CASSWTGELFF.

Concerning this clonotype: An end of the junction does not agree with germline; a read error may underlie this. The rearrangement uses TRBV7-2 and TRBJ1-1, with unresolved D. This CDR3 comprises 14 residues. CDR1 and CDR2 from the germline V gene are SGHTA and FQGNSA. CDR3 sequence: CGSSLGAANTEAFF. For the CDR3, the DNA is TGTGGCAGCAGCTTAGGCGCAGCTAACACTGAAGCTTTCTTT.

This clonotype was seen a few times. CDR3 sequence (DNA): TGTGCCAGCATTAGGACTAGATCCTACGAGCAGTACTTC. It encodes CASIRTRSYEQYF. V usage is TRBV28 and J usage is TRBJ2-4; 7 bases are shared with TRBD2. Matching the DNA end better, TRBJ2-7 makes the J call doubtful. CDR1 is MDHEN, CDR2 SYDVKM, per germline. CDR3 size: 13 residues.

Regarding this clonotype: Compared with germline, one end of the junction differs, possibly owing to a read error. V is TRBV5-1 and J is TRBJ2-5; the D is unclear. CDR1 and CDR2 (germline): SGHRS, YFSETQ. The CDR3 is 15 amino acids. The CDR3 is CASSLSSMGQETRYF. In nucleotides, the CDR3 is TGCGCCAGCAGCTTGTCGAGTATGGGCCAAGAGACCCGGTACTTC.